This T cell receptor (beta chain) comes out of a study of blood T cells in healthy people across ages. As for the study in general: Template-switching capture recovered about one barcoded beta molecule per two T cells.

Germline CDR1 is SGHTA and CDR2 is FQGNSA. The ends were cut back, 3 bases at V and 6 bases at J, with 13 bases in the middle. The CDR3 extends over 14 amino acids. This clonotype was seen at least ten times. A second PCR, run for roughly 7 to 11 cycles, used a sample-barcoded 5' primer plus a J-beta primer mix. TCRdb independently ran MiXCR on the 5' RACE reads; one entry per CDR3 protein. Among about 940,000 distinct CDR3 sequences, 45% to 50% were seen once, and the ten largest hold 13%. This sequence was found in a man aged 25 to 40 in good health. The rearrangement uses TRBV7-2 and TRBJ2-3; D is perhaps TRBD1 or TRBD2 (5 bases each). Sequencing was done on a sample of blood. CDR3 DNA sequence: TGTGCCAGCAGCTTTGAGGGACCCCGCGATACGCAGTATTTT. This gives the protein CASSFEGPRDTQYF. Variable domain in full (rest from reference TRBV7-2 and TRBJ2-3): GAGVSQSPSNKVTEKGKDVELRCDPISGHTALYWYRQSLGQGLEFLIYFQGNSAPDKSGLPSDRFSAERTGGSVSTLTIQRTQQEDSAVYLCASSFEGPRDTQYFGPGTRLTVL.